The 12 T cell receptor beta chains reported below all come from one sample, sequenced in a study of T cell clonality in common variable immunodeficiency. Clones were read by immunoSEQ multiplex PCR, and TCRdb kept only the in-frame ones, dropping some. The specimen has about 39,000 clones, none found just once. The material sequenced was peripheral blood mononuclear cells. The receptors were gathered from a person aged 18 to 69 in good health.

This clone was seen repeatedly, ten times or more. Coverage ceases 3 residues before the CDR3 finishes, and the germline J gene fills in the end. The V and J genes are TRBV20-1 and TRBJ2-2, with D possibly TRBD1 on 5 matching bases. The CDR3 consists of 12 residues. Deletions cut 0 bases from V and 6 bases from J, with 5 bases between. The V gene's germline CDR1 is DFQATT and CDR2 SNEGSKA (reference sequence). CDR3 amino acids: CSAREGAGELFF. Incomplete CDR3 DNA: TGCAGTGCTAGAGAAGGGGCCGGGGAG.

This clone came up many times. The sequenced part of the CDR3 DNA is TGCAGTGCTAGGGCGCGGGCAGGGGGAACCGGGGAG. Its translation: CSARARAGGTGE. The whole CDR3 sequence is CSARARAGGTGELFF. The chain employs TRBV20-1 and TRBJ2-2, with 7 bases identical to TRBD1. The CDR3 end is not reached by the read, which stops 3 residues before it; the germline J gene fills it in. Germline CDR1 is DFQATT and CDR2 is SNEGSKA (reference sequence). With 3 bases clipped from V and 5 bases from J, the junction kept 9 bases outside the gene matches. CDR3 length: 15 amino acids.

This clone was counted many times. The sequenced part of the CDR3 DNA is TGTGCCAGCAGCTGGGGGACTAGCGGGACCGGGGAG. Its protein product is CASSWGTSGTGE. The whole CDR3 region reads CASSWGTSGTGELFF. The J gene is TRBJ2-2, the V gene TRBV5-4; 12 nucleotides match TRBD2. The observed sequence ends 3 residues before the CDR3 terminus, with the missing tail filled in from the germline J gene. Germline CDR1 SGHNT, CDR2 YYREEE (reference sequence). The ends lost 3 bases at V and 5 bases at J; junction bases unmatched: 2. The CDR3 loop spans 15 amino acids.

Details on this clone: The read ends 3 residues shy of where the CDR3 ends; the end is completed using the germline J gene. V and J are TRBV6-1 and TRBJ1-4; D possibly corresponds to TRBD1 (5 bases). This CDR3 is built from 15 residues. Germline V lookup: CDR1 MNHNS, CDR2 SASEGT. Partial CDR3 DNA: TGTGCCAGCAGTGAGGGTACCTCTGGGGCCAACGTA. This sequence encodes CASSEGTSGANV. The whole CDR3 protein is CASSEGTSGANVLFF.

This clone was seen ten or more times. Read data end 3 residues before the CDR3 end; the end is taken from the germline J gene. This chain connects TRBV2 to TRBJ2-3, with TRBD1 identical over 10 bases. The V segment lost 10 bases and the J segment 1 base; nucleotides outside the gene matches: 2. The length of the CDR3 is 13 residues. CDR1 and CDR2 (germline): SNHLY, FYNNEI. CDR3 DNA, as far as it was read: TGTGCCACCGGGACAGGGGGCACAGATACG. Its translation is CATGTGGTDT. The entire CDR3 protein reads CATGTGGTDTQYF.

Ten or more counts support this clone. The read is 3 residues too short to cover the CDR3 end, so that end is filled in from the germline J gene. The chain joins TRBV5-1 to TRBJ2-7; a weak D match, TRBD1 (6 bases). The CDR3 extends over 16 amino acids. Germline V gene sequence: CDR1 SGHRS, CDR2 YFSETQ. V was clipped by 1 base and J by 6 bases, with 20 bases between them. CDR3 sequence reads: CASSLNVARGDSEQYF. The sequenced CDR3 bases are TGCGCCAGCAGCTTGAATGTTGCCAGGGGTGACTCCGAG.

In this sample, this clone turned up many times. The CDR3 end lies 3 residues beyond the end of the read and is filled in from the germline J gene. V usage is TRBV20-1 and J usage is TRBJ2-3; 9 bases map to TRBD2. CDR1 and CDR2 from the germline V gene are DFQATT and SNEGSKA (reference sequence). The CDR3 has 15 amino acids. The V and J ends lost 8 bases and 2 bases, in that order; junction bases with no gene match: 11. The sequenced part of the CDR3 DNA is TGCAGTACCCGCCCCCTAGCGGGGCTCACAGATACG. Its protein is CSTRPLAGLTDT. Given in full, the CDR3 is CSTRPLAGLTDTQYF.

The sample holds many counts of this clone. CDR3 amino acids: CASSPRIGTSGRNQETQYF. CDR3 DNA, as far as it was read: TGTGCCAGCTCACCACGCATAGGGACTAGCGGGAGGAACCAAGAGACC. The chain joins TRBV18 to TRBJ2-5; TRBD2 aligns across 15 bases. The read ends 3 residues shy of where the CDR3 ends; the end is completed using the germline J gene. This CDR3 contains 19 residues. V was clipped by 1 base and J by 0 bases; unmatched bases: 6. Germline CDR1 KGHSH, CDR2 LQKENI.

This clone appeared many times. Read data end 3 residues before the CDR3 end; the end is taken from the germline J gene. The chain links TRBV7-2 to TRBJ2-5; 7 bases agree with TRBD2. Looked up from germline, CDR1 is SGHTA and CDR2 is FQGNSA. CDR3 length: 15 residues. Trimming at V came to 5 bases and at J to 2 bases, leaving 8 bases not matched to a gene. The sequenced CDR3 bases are TGTGCCAGCAGCCGGGTCGCCGGGGGGCAAGAGACC. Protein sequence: CASSRVAGGQET. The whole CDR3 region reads CASSRVAGGQETQYF.

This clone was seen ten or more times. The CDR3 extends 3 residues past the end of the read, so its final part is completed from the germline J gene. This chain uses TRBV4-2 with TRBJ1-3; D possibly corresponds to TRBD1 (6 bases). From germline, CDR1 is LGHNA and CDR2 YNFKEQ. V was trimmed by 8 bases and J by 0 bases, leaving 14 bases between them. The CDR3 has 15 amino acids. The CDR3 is CASSWTEDSGNTIYF. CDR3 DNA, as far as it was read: TGTGCCAGCTCCTGGACAGAAGACTCTGGAAACACC.

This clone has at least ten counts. CDR3 loop: CASSRTGDGKETQYF. CDR3 DNA (partial): TGTGCCAGCAGCCGGACAGGGGATGGGAAAGAGACC. This chain connects TRBV5-4 to TRBJ2-5; 9 nucleotides align to TRBD1. The sequence runs out 3 residues before the end of the CDR3; the remainder is reconstructed from the germline J gene. Germline V gene data show CDR1 as SGHNT and CDR2 as YYREEE (reference sequence). V shed 4 bases, J shed 3 bases, and the junction held 7 bases outside the gene matches. The CDR3 contains 15 residues.

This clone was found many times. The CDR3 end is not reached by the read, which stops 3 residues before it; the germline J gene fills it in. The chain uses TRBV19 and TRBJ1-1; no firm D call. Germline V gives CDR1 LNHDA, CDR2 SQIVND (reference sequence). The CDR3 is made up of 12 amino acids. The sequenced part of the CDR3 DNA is TGTGCCAGTAGTACCCAGTTGGCGGGG. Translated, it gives CASSTQLAG. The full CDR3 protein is CASSTQLAGAFF.